This TCR beta chain was captured in a study of cytomegalovirus exposure and HLA in healthy donors. PCR was performed using 60 Vbeta and 13 Jbeta primers. Profiled with immunoSEQ multiplex PCR; TCRdb holds only in-frame clones, not every one. The sample records roughly 150,000 clones, just under 75% being singletons. Only one count was recorded for this clone. Its antigen is not known. Germline-derived CDR1 and CDR2 are SGHRS and YFSETQ. The CDR3 contains 14 residues. Trimming took 1 base from V and 3 from J, leaving 5 bases between them. Broader study findings: Presence/absence analyses took donor sequencing depth as roughly uniform. Researchers reported in a later analysis that common viral pathogens appeared linked to several top clusters.

J is TRBJ1-6 and V is TRBV5-1; D is undetermined. Material: PBMCs. The TCR was taken from a woman aged 18-29 years in good health and CMV-seronegative. Written as DNA, the CDR3 is TGCGCCAGCAGCTTGACATACTATAATTCACCCCTCCACTTT. Protein product: CASSLTYYNSPLHF.